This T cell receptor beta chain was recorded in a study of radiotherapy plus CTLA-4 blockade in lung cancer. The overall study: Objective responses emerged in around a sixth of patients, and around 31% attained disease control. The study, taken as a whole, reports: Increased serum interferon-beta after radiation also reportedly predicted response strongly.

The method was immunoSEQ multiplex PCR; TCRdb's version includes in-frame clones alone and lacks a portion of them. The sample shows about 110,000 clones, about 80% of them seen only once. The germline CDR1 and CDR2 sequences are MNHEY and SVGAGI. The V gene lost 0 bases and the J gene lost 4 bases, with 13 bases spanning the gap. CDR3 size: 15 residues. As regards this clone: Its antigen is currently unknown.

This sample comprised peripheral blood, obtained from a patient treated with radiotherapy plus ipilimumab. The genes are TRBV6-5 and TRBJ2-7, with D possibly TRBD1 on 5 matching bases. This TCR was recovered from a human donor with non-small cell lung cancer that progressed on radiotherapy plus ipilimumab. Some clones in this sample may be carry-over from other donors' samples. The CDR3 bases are TGTGCCAGCAGTTACTCTTTTGGCCAGGGATACGAGCAGTACTTC. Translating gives CASSYSFGQGYEQYF.